This TCR beta chain was identified during a study of T cell responses to AZD1222 COVID-19 vaccine (TCRdb year 2021). About the full investigation: A total of about 250 trial participants underwent TCR sequencing, of whom roughly 210 had received two doses of AZD1222 and around 25 had received two doses of the MenACWY control vaccine. Enrollment into the trials was organized by age into subgroups of 18-55, 56-69 and 70-plus years, and those subgroups contained roughly 150, 30 and 60 TCR-sequenced participants, respectively. Findings and caveats that apply to the study as a whole: Conclusions about previously exposed vaccinees are limited because only six or seven AZD1222 recipients were SARS-CoV-2 seropositive at baseline. Most participants were white British and females outnumbered males, and the authors suggested that clonal diversity may have been underestimated. Reportedly, almost half of the unique spike-specific TCRs recognized epitopes lying outside the regions that are mutated in the B.1.351 and B.1.1.7 variants. Because no samples from the day 14 peak response were available, repertoires could be characterized only after the peak T cell response. In the small 56-69-year group, the increase in depth fell short of significance, most likely because of low power. After two AZD1222 doses, spike-specific TCR breadth and depth were significantly higher than at day 0 and than in MenACWY recipients. The whole spike protein was spanned by vaccine-associated CD4 TCRs, and dominant responses were seen in regions 160-218 and 743-854.

CDR1 SNHLY and CDR2 FYNNEI are derived from the germline V gene. V and J are truncated by 7 bases and 2 bases respectively, leaving an intervening sequence of 12 bases. The CDR3 runs 13 residues from the cysteine to the phenylalanine. Only CDR3 DNA remains: 39 bases, in frame from the first base. Per the publication, the time point label means: about 28 days (+/-7) after the second vaccine dose. AZD1222 recipients with second doses at about 4 weeks or about 12 weeks were pooled, because spike-specific TCR depth and breadth did not differ between schedules. Samples from vaccinated people were obtained from the UK trials COV001 and COV002, which included a single-blind randomized controlled phase 2/3 trial of AZD1222 (ChAdOx1 nCoV-19) in healthy adults. For TCRbeta chain sequencing, PBMC samples were collected from trial participants at day 0 and at day 28 after the second dose. As for this clone: The target of this receptor is not known. It has no much larger one-base neighbor in the sample; base qualities were not kept.

The CDR3 regions of human TCRbeta chains were analyzed by immunosequencing. As for the authors' bioinformatics: Repertoire TCRs were matched against a reference library of SARS-CoV-2-specific TCRs generated with the MIRA antigen-specificity platform. Breadth meant the fraction of unique TCRs that were SARS-CoV-2-associated, whereas depth meant the fraction of total T cells that were SARS-CoV-2-associated. Each spike-specific TCR was assigned to its reactive spike region and to a CD4 or CD8 class using the MIRA data. Log10-transformed breadth and depth values were compared by one-way ANOVA with Sidak's multiple comparisons tests. TCRdb limited this immuneACCESS table to in-frame rearrangements with V and J called. A share of clones is missing; checked studies link under half to unresolved V genes, and the rest is unexplained. From that table come the V and J calls and clone size; the DNA was used to work out D and trimming. The sample data list over 100,000 clones, and 87% of these were observed just once. Together, the top ten hold approximately 2.6% of the sample.

Here the chain combines TRBV2 and TRBJ2-7; the D element might be TRBD1 or TRBD2, as each aligns at 5 bases. This TCR was recovered from an adult who received the AZD1222 COVID-19 vaccine. The sequencing here drew on peripheral blood, taken 28 days after the second AZD1222 dose. The CDR3 protein sequence reads: CASNRDGPYEQYF. The DNA sequence reads TGTGCCAGCAATAGGGACGGACCCTACGAGCAGTACTTC.